Presented here are 31 T cell receptor beta chains from one specimen sequenced in a study of cytomegalovirus exposure and HLA in healthy donors. Amplification used 60 Vbeta primers and 13 Jbeta primers. Clones were read by immunoSEQ multiplex PCR, and TCRdb kept only the in-frame ones, dropping some. The sample holds 140,000 to 150,000 clones, 8.5% to 10% seen once. The sample taken for sequencing was PBMCs. The origin of the receptors is a man in his forties or fifties in good health and CMV-seronegative.

The chain carries TRBV30 and TRBJ1-4; 7 bases map to TRBD1. The CDR3 is 14 amino acids. The germline V gene encodes CDR1 GTSNPN and CDR2 SVGIG (reference sequence). J lost 1 base, V lost 5 bases, and 4 bases had no gene match. This CDR3 is CAWDRDETNEKLFF. For the CDR3, the DNA is TGTGCCTGGGACAGGGATGAAACTAATGAAAAACTGTTTTTT.

This clone has just a few counts. The V and J genes are TRBV7-8 and TRBJ2-7, with a possible D match to TRBD1 (5 bases). The ends were cut back, 5 bases at V and 1 base at J, with 12 bases in the middle. This CDR3 contains 14 residues. Germline loops: CDR1 SGHVS, CDR2 FQNEAQ. This chain's CDR3 is CASSPTEASYEQYF. CDR3 nucleotides: TGTGCCAGCAGCCCGACAGAAGCATCCTACGAGCAGTACTTC.

The chain is built from TRBV4-1 and TRBJ2-1; no clear D gene. Germline lookup yields CDR1 MGHRA and CDR2 YSYEKL. The CDR3 loop spans 13 amino acids. V lost 2 bases to trimming and J lost 4 bases, with 6 bases between them. CDR3 coding DNA: TGCGCCAGCAGCCAAACGGGTTACAATGAGCAGTTCTTC. Translation: CASSQTGYNEQFF.

This clone was counted between two and nine times. The V and J genes are TRBV5-6 and TRBJ1-5; D is perhaps TRBD1 (6 bases). CDR1 is SGHDT and CDR2 is YYEEEE in the germline V gene. The CDR3 consists of 15 residues. V dropped 4 bases and J dropped 5 bases, with 16 bases sitting between them. The CDR3 loop reads CASSRGQWGDQPQHF. The DNA of the CDR3 is TGTGCCAGCAGCAGAGGACAGTGGGGCGATCAGCCCCAGCATTTT.

This clone was seen a handful of times. The chain links TRBV27 to TRBJ1-5, with 7 bases identical to TRBD1. J was trimmed by 9 bases and V by 3 bases; bases with no gene match: 17. In germline, CDR1 is MNHEY, CDR2 SMNVEV (reference sequence). This CDR3 has 17 amino acids. The CDR3 region is CASSFLRGTVGKGPQHF. The CDR3 DNA reads TGTGCCAGCAGTTTCCTCCGAGGGACAGTCGGAAAGGGGCCCCAGCATTTT.

This chain connects TRBV7-2 to TRBJ2-7; maybe TRBD1 (8 bases). Trimming took off 5 bases at V and 3 bases at J, with 17 bases between the two ends. The CDR3 runs 15 residues. Germline CDR1 and CDR2: SGHTA and FQGNSA. CDR3 coding DNA: TGTGCCAGCAGCCCAACAGGGGGGGGCAACTACGAGCAGTACTTC. Protein product: CASSPTGGGNYEQYF.

This clone has a handful of counts. CDR3 region: CASSQGYYGYTF. The DNA of the CDR3 is TGTGCCAGTAGTCAGGGCTACTATGGCTACACCTTC. This sequence joins TRBV19 and TRBJ1-2, with D perhaps TRBD1 (5 bases). Germline CDR1 is LNHDA and CDR2 is SQIVND (reference sequence). Trimming cost V 5 bases and J 3 bases, with 7 bases left between them. This CDR3 spans 12 amino acids.

The table lists this clone with a few counts. V gene TRBV7-9 combines with J gene TRBJ1-4; D perhaps matches TRBD1 (5 bases). This CDR3 has 17 amino acids. V was cut by 2 bases and J by 1 base, with 14 bases left in between. The germline V gene encodes CDR1 SEHNR and CDR2 FQNEAQ (reference sequence). The CDR3 DNA reads TGTGCCAGCAGCTTAACCCTCCGCCAGGGAACTAATGAAAAACTGTTTTTT. Translation: CASSLTLRQGTNEKLFF.

This clone was seen ten or more times. The V and J genes are TRBV11-3 and TRBJ1-1, with TRBD1 identical over 7 bases. Germline loops: CDR1 SGHNT, CDR2 YENEEA. The V segment lost 5 bases and the J segment 5 bases; nucleotides outside the gene matches: 5. This CDR3 is 13 amino acids long. The CDR3 loop is CASSKTGPTEAFF. The CDR3 coding sequence is TGTGCCAGCAGCAAGACAGGGCCAACTGAAGCTTTCTTT.

This chain links TRBV5-1 with TRBJ2-7; 8 positions agree with TRBD1. CDR1 is SGHRS, CDR2 YFSETQ, per germline. The junction had 11 bases not matched to a gene; V was cut back by 3 bases and J by 3 bases. The CDR3 has 16 amino acids. CDR3 amino acids: CASSSRAGTGDYEQYF. CDR3 nucleotides: TGCGCCAGCAGCTCCCGGGCCGGGACAGGCGACTACGAGCAGTACTTC.

A few counts support this clone. This sequence joins TRBV10-1 and TRBJ1-5; 7 nucleotides align to TRBD1. CDR3 length: 15 amino acids. V lost 6 bases to trimming and J lost 6 bases; unmatched junction nucleotides: 11. Germline V gene sequence: CDR1 WNHNN, CDR2 SYGVQD (reference sequence). The CDR3 loop reads CASRPTRGGGQPQHF. The CDR3 DNA is TGCGCCAGCAGACCAACCCGAGGGGGCGGTCAGCCCCAGCATTTT.

V usage is TRBV5-6 and J usage is TRBJ1-1; 8 bases fit TRBD1. V dropped 3 bases and J dropped 3; count of bases not matched to a gene: 10. The CDR3 extends over 16 amino acids. Germline V gene data show CDR1 as SGHDT and CDR2 as YYEEEE. The CDR3 nucleotides read TGTGCCAGCAGCTGGACAGGGTTCTCCATGGACACTGAAGCTTTCTTT. Its translation: CASSWTGFSMDTEAFF.

V usage is TRBV10-3 and J usage is TRBJ2-1; 13 positions agree with TRBD2. CDR1 is ENHRY and CDR2 is SYGVKD in the germline V gene. The junction had 8 bases not matched to a gene; V was cut back by 4 bases and J by 5 bases. The CDR3 loop spans 17 amino acids. The CDR3, as DNA: TGTGCCATCAGTGTCCCACCAGGGACTAGCGGGGACAATGAGCAGTTCTTC. Translated, it gives CAISVPPGTSGDNEQFF.

This clone appeared a few times. The chain uses TRBV9 and TRBJ1-1; no firm D call. Trimming cost V 0 bases and J 0 bases, with 9 bases left between them. Germline-derived CDR1 and CDR2 are SGDLS and YYNGEE. The CDR3 is made up of 15 amino acids. CDR3 nucleotide sequence: TGTGCCAGCAGCGTAGAGGCAGACATGAACACTGAAGCTTTCTTT. As protein: CASSVEADMNTEAFF.

The V gene is TRBV11-2, the J gene TRBJ2-5, with 8 nucleotides matching TRBD1. After removal of 1 base from V and 1 base from J, the junction contained 5 bases not matched to a gene. Per germline, CDR1 SGHAT and CDR2 FQNNGV. CDR3 length: 16 amino acids. CDR3 DNA sequence: TGTGCCAGCAGCTTAGCTAGACAGGGGACCCAAGAGACCCAGTACTTC. As protein: CASSLARQGTQETQYF.

This clone occurred a few times. The V and J genes are TRBV6-1 and TRBJ1-5; D call uncertain. V shed 6 bases and J shed 3 bases, with 9 bases lying between them. CDR3 length: 13 residues. Looked up from germline, CDR1 is MNHNS and CDR2 is SASEGT. For the CDR3, the DNA is TGTGCCAGCAGGCCAGCGTCCAATCAGCCCCAGCATTTT. This sequence encodes CASRPASNQPQHF.

This clone was recorded a few times. V is TRBV5-6 and J is TRBJ2-3; D is ambiguous. CDR3 length equals 15 residues. V was cut by 1 base and J by 0 bases, with 9 bases left in between. Germline values: CDR1 SGHDT, CDR2 YYEEEE. The CDR3: CASSLSQVSTDTQYF. In nucleotides, the CDR3 is TGTGCCAGCAGCTTGTCCCAGGTCAGCACAGATACGCAGTATTTT.

This clone was picked up a small number of times. The chain couples TRBV5-1 to TRBJ2-1; TRBD2 is a possible D gene (5 bases). This CDR3 contains 14 residues. V was shortened by 1 base and J by 8 bases, with 13 bases between the two germline ends. Germline loops: CDR1 SGHRS, CDR2 YFSETQ. The CDR3 is CASSLQRPRDEQFF. In DNA form, the CDR3 reads TGCGCCAGCAGCTTGCAGCGGCCTCGGGATGAGCAGTTCTTC.

The chain joins TRBV5-1 to TRBJ1-1, with a weak D call TRBD1 (6 bases). Germline CDR1 SGHRS, CDR2 YFSETQ. The CDR3 length is 15 residues. V was shortened by 4 bases and J by 0 bases, with 13 bases between the two germline ends. CDR3 DNA sequence: TGCGCCAGCAGCCTCCAACAGGGCATGAACACTGAAGCTTTCTTT. Amino acid sequence: CASSLQQGMNTEAFF.

The chain is built from TRBV7-3 and TRBJ2-1, with TRBD1 identical over 9 bases. Germline CDR1 and CDR2: SGHTA and FQGTGA. CDR3 length: 15 residues. V lost 5 bases, J lost 6 bases, and 8 bases stayed unmatched. DNA of the CDR3: TGTGCCAGCAGCACGACCGGGACAGGGTCCAATGAGCAGTTCTTC. Residues: CASSTTGTGSNEQFF.

In its sample, this clone was seen a few times. The rearrangement uses TRBV2 and TRBJ2-1; D possibly corresponds to TRBD2 (6 bases). V lost 6 bases, J lost 0 bases, and 12 bases lay in between. This CDR3 has 15 residues. CDR1 is SNHLY and CDR2 is FYNNEI in the germline V gene. The CDR3, as DNA: TGTGCCAGCAGCGTCGGGGGTAACTCCTACAATGAGCAGTTCTTC. It is translated as CASSVGGNSYNEQFF.

The V gene is TRBV5-4, the J gene TRBJ1-1; 7 bases are shared with TRBD1. The germline V gene encodes CDR1 SGHNT and CDR2 YYREEE (reference sequence). The CDR3 sequence is 14 residues long. J lost 5 bases, V lost 4 bases, and 8 bases had no gene match. This CDR3 is CASSPETGSTEAFF. The CDR3 nucleotides read TGTGCCAGCAGCCCTGAGACAGGGAGTACTGAAGCTTTCTTT.

CDR3 in DNA: TGCGCCAGCAGCTTGGTCGATAACAGGGGTTACGAGCAGTACTTC. The encoded protein is CASSLVDNRGYEQYF. The chain has TRBV5-1 and TRBJ2-7, with 7 bases fitting TRBD1. The CDR3 spans 15 residues. CDR1 is SGHRS and CDR2 is YFSETQ in the germline V gene. The V segment lost 0 bases and the J segment 4 bases; nucleotides outside the gene matches: 7.

This clone appeared a few times. The chain couples TRBV18 to TRBJ2-5, with D possibly TRBD1 on 5 matching bases. Per germline, CDR1 KGHSH and CDR2 LQKENI. The CDR3 loop spans 14 amino acids. Trimming left V 3 bases short and J 5 bases short, with 13 bases between. The CDR3 nucleotides read TGTGCCAGCTCACCCACAGGCCCTGGGGAGACCCAGTACTTC. Amino acids: CASSPTGPGETQYF.

V usage is TRBV10-3 and J usage is TRBJ2-7; a possible D gene is TRBD1 (5 bases). This CDR3 has 12 amino acids. Germline V lookup: CDR1 ENHRY, CDR2 SYGVKD. V lost 4 bases to trimming and J lost 4 bases, with 8 bases between them. The CDR3 DNA sequence: TGTGCCATCAGTGCACAGGCATACGAGCAGTACTTC. Encoded protein: CAISAQAYEQYF.

This chain joins TRBV10-1 and TRBJ1-1; 7 positions match TRBD1. The CDR3 extends over 15 amino acids. J gave up 5 bases and V 2 bases, and 8 bases lay outside the gene matches. Germline assignment: CDR1 WNHNN and CDR2 SYGVQD (reference sequence). CDR3 loop: CASSEHGAGGTEAFF. The CDR3 coding sequence is TGCGCCAGCAGTGAGCACGGGGCAGGGGGAACTGAAGCTTTCTTT.

This clone has more than one count but fewer than ten. The CDR3 region is CAWSGVTQETQYF. In DNA form, the CDR3 reads TGTGCCTGGAGTGGCGTCACCCAAGAGACCCAGTACTTC. The rearrangement joins TRBV30 to TRBJ2-5; D remains unclear. Germline V CDR1 and CDR2: GTSNPN, SVGIG (reference sequence). The V end lost 1 base, the J end lost 1 base, and 7 bases lay between the germline ends. The CDR3 spans 13 residues. The whole variable domain, filled in from reference TRBV30 and TRBJ2-5, reads SQTIHQWPATLVQPVGSPLSLECTVEGTSNPNLYWYRQAAGRGLQLLFYSVGIGQISSEVPQNLSASRPQDRQFILSSKKLLLSDSGFYLCAWSGVTQETQYFGPGTRLLVL.

There are a few counts of this clone. This chain uses TRBV6-5 with TRBJ1-5, with D perhaps matching TRBD1 (5 bases). The V end lost 2 bases, the J end lost 0 bases, and 8 bases lay between the germline ends. There are 15 residues in the CDR3. CDR1 is MNHEY, CDR2 SVGAGI, per germline. The CDR3 bases are TGTGCCAGCAGTTACGCCAGGGATAGCAATCAGCCCCAGCATTTT. Its translation is CASSYARDSNQPQHF.

This chain connects TRBV28 to TRBJ1-5; D is unresolved. The germline V and J ends were trimmed by 6 bases and 6 bases, with 9 bases remaining between them. The V gene's germline CDR1 is MDHEN and CDR2 SYDVKM. The CDR3 extends over 12 amino acids. CDR3: CASRRAAQPQHF. CDR3 coding DNA: TGTGCCAGCAGGAGAGCCGCTCAGCCCCAGCATTTT.

The chain joins TRBV6-1 to TRBJ1-2; 12 nucleotides align to TRBD1. The length of the CDR3 is 15 residues. CDR1 and CDR2 (germline): MNHNS, SASEGT. V was clipped by 7 bases and J by 8 bases; unmatched bases: 11. The CDR3 nucleotides read TGTGCCAGCACCAACGCCGGGACAGGGGGCGCGGGCTACACCTTC. Translation gives CASTNAGTGGAGYTF.

The chain links TRBV28 to TRBJ2-7, with 11 nucleotides matching TRBD2. The CDR3 covers 16 residues. The junction had 9 bases not matched to a gene; V was cut back by 4 bases and J by 4 bases. Germline V CDR1 and CDR2: MDHEN, SYDVKM. Here the CDR3 DNA reads TGTGCCAGCAGTTCGTTTAGTACTAGCGGGAGTTACGAGCAGTACTTC. This codes for CASSSFSTSGSYEQYF.